These 28 T cell receptor beta chains came from one sample sequenced in a study of control samples from healthy donors and cancer patients. Measured with immunoSEQ multiplex PCR; TCRdb has only the in-frame clones, and not every one. The sample lists around 80,000 clones, roughly nine tenths seen once, with around 5.4% in the top ten. Input material: blood. These receptor sequences come from a man aged 45 to 65 in good health.

The rearrangement uses TRBV10-3 and TRBJ1-1; TRBD1 is a possible D gene (6 bases). From germline, CDR1 is ENHRY and CDR2 SYGVKD. Trimming left V 10 bases short and J 3 bases short, with 18 bases between. The CDR3 has 14 amino acids. The CDR3 sequence: CATGGGGLDTEAFF. DNA of the CDR3: TGTGCCACCGGGGGCGGGGGGCTGGACACTGAAGCTTTCTTT.

CDR3 in amino acids: CASSWASSSGNTIYF. The CDR3 DNA reads TGTGCCAGCAGTTGGGCCTCAAGCTCTGGAAACACCATATATTTT. The rearrangement links TRBV2 to TRBJ1-3; D gene uncertain. V lost 5 bases, J lost 0 bases, and 11 bases lay in between. This CDR3 spans 15 amino acids. Per germline, CDR1 SNHLY and CDR2 FYNNEI.

This clone was counted once. The V and J genes are TRBV5-6 and TRBJ2-3, with 7 nucleotides matching TRBD2. The CDR3 spans 15 residues. In germline, CDR1 is SGHDT, CDR2 YYEEEE. J lost 0 bases, V lost 4 bases, and 5 bases had no gene match. CDR3 nucleotide sequence: TGTGCCAGCAGCGCGGGACTACTTAGCACAGATACGCAGTATTTT. Its translation: CASSAGLLSTDTQYF.

The chain links TRBV6-5 to TRBJ1-2; 9 positions match TRBD1. There are 15 residues in the CDR3. Trimming removed 6 bases from V and 3 bases from J; junction bases left unmatched: 8. Germline CDR1 MNHEY, CDR2 SVGAGI. DNA for the CDR3: TGTGCCAGCAGCGCAAGGACAGGGGATCACTATGGCTACACCTTC. It encodes CASSARTGDHYGYTF.

The chain is built from TRBV25-1 and TRBJ1-6, with D possibly TRBD1 on 6 matching bases. The CDR3 runs 16 residues. The germline V gene has CDR1 MGHDK and CDR2 SYGVNS. Deletions cut 6 bases from V and 9 bases from J, with 21 bases between. CDR3 residues: CASSPSLGGAGSPLHF. DNA of the CDR3: TGTGCCAGCAGCCCTTCCTTGGGGGGCGCTGGTTCACCCCTCCACTTT.

The chain employs TRBV6-5 and TRBJ2-5; D unclear. The CDR3 is made up of 13 amino acids. Looked up from germline, CDR1 is MNHEY and CDR2 is SVGAGI. Trimming shortened V by 8 bases and J by 4 bases, and 14 bases separated the two germline ends. The CDR3 DNA reads TGTGCCAGCCGAGTAGGGAACGGAGAGACCCAGTACTTC. Residues: CASRVGNGETQYF.

This clone was seen only once. J is TRBJ1-2 and V is TRBV27; 7 bases fit TRBD1. CDR1 and CDR2 (germline): MNHEY, SMNVEV (reference sequence). The CDR3 runs to 15 residues. The V and J ends lost 4 bases and 4 bases, in that order; junction bases with no gene match: 9. CDR3 DNA sequence: TGTGCCAGCAGTTCGTTACAGGGGATAGCCTATGGCTACACCTTC. Translation gives CASSSLQGIAYGYTF.

This chain joins TRBV6-5 and TRBJ2-2; a possible D gene is TRBD1 (5 bases). With 7 bases removed from V and 2 bases from J, the gap between germline ends came to 14 bases. Germline lookup yields CDR1 MNHEY and CDR2 SVGAGI. CDR3 length: 15 amino acids. CDR3 region: CASIFDRLNTGELFF. CDR3 in DNA: TGTGCCAGCATTTTCGACAGATTAAACACCGGGGAGCTGTTTTTT.

CDR3 amino acids: CASSQVRGGTEAFF. DNA for the CDR3: TGTGCCAGCAGCCAAGTTAGGGGCGGCACTGAAGCTTTCTTT. The J gene is TRBJ1-1, the V gene TRBV4-2; weak D call: TRBD1 (5 bases). The CDR3 extends over 14 amino acids. V lost 1 base, J lost 4 bases, and 10 bases lay in between. CDR1 is LGHNA and CDR2 is YNFKEQ in the germline V gene.

The rearrangement uses TRBV10-3 and TRBJ2-5; 7 bases align to TRBD2. CDR3 length equals 17 residues. V lost 5 bases, J lost 1 base, and 13 bases stayed unmatched. Germline CDR1 is ENHRY and CDR2 is SYGVKD. The CDR3 sequence is CAISRTGPLAVQETQYF. The CDR3 DNA sequence: TGTGCCATCAGTAGAACAGGACCGCTAGCGGTCCAAGAGACCCAGTACTTC.

V gene TRBV4-1 combines with J gene TRBJ2-7; 9 bases align to TRBD1. Germline V lookup: CDR1 MGHRA, CDR2 YSYEKL. Trimming removed 0 bases from V and 6 bases from J; junction bases left unmatched: 6. The CDR3 length is 15 residues. CDR3 residues: CASSQEGQGGVEQYF. CDR3 in DNA: TGCGCCAGCAGCCAAGAGGGACAGGGTGGCGTCGAGCAGTACTTC.

This clone was seen just once. The gene calls are TRBV3-1 (or the pseudogene TRBV3-2) and TRBJ1-2; 9 bases are a match to TRBD1. Germline CDR1 is LGHDT and CDR2 is YNNKEL (reference sequence). CDR3 size: 14 residues. With V trimmed by 4 bases and J by 0 bases, 0 bases remained unmatched. CDR3 sequence (DNA): TGTGCCAGCAGCCGACAGGGGGCTAACTATGGCTACACCTTC. Protein sequence: CASSRQGANYGYTF.

The V call is TRBV19, the J call TRBJ2-5, with unresolved D. From germline, CDR1 is LNHDA and CDR2 SQIVND (reference sequence). Trimming removed 0 bases from V and 6 bases from J, with 11 bases in between. CDR3 size: 14 residues. The chain's CDR3 is CASSIDHAVKTQYF. In nucleotides, the CDR3 is TGTGCCAGTAGTATAGATCATGCGGTTAAGACCCAGTACTTC.

This clone was seen more than once but under ten times. The chain combines TRBV19 with TRBJ1-5; 7 bases agree with TRBD1. The CDR3 extends over 13 amino acids. CDR1 and CDR2 (germline): LNHDA, SQIVND (reference sequence). Losses at the gene ends were 11 bases for V and 7 bases for J; bases not matched to a gene: 11. DNA of the CDR3: TGTGCCCACGTCCAGGGGGGAGGCCAGCCCCAGCATTTT. Amino acid sequence: CAHVQGGGQPQHF.

The V and J genes are TRBV27 and TRBJ2-7; D gene ambiguous. CDR1 and CDR2 from the germline V gene are MNHEY and SMNVEV (reference sequence). The V end lost 2 bases, the J end lost 0 bases, and 8 bases lay between the germline ends. The CDR3 runs 14 residues. For the CDR3, the DNA is TGTGCCAGCAGTTTACAGGCCAGCTCCTACGAGCAGTACTTC. This sequence encodes CASSLQASSYEQYF.

This clone was picked up one time. CDR3 DNA: TGTGCCAGCAGCCTACTCGGGACAGACAATGAGCAGTTCTTC. Its protein is CASSLLGTDNEQFF. The V gene is TRBV11-3, the J gene TRBJ2-1; 7 bases are shared with TRBD1. V lost 5 bases to trimming and J lost 5 bases; unmatched junction nucleotides: 6. Looked up from germline, CDR1 is SGHNT and CDR2 is YENEEA. CDR3 size: 14 residues.

The J gene is TRBJ2-3, the V gene TRBV6-1; D is uncertain. Germline-derived CDR1 and CDR2 are MNHNS and SASEGT. V was shortened by 3 bases and J by 6 bases, with 7 bases between the two germline ends. This CDR3 contains 12 residues. The CDR3 nucleotides read TGTGCCAGCAGTGAGAACGAGGATACGCAGTATTTT. This gives the protein CASSENEDTQYF.

The rearrangement links TRBV7-2 to TRBJ2-7, with 10 bases that match TRBD1. Germline CDR1 SGHTA, CDR2 FQGNSA. With V trimmed by 7 bases and J by 4 bases, 7 bases remained unmatched. CDR3 length equals 14 residues. The CDR3 is CASMPGQGFYEQYF. The CDR3 coding sequence is TGTGCCAGCATGCCGGGACAGGGGTTTTACGAGCAGTACTTC.

This CDR3 is CATSRGYSGGNTGELFF. The DNA for the CDR3 is TGTGCCACCAGCAGAGGATATAGCGGGGGGAACACCGGGGAGCTGTTTTTT. The chain is built from TRBV15 and TRBJ2-2; the match to TRBD2 covers 9 bases. Germline loops: CDR1 LNHNV, CDR2 YYDKDF (reference sequence). This CDR3 spans 17 amino acids. Trimming took 1 base from V and 1 from J; bases not matched to a gene: 4.

For this clone: Compared with germline, one end of the junction differs, possibly owing to a read error. This chain joins TRBV5-1 and TRBJ2-1; 13 positions match TRBD2. The length of the CDR3 is 15 residues. Germline V lookup: CDR1 SGHRS, CDR2 YFSETQ. The CDR3: CASSFGTSGENVQFF. The CDR3 bases are TGCGCCAGCAGCTTTGGGACTAGCGGGGAAAATGTGCAGTTCTTC.

This rearrangement joins TRBV5-6 to TRBJ2-3; D not certain. The CDR3 covers 13 residues. V was cut by 4 bases and J by 6 bases, with 12 bases left in between. Per the germline V gene, CDR1 is SGHDT and CDR2 is YYEEEE. In DNA, the CDR3 is TGTGCCAGCAGCCCTCCGAGCGTGGATACGCAGTATTTT. Amino acid sequence: CASSPPSVDTQYF.

This chain uses TRBV27 with TRBJ1-1, with unresolved D. Trimming shortened V by 1 base and J by 5 bases, and 11 bases separated the two germline ends. This CDR3 region has 14 residues. Germline V gene data show CDR1 as MNHEY and CDR2 as SMNVEV (reference sequence). This CDR3 is CASSLWDGRTEAFF. The CDR3 bases are TGTGCCAGCAGTTTATGGGATGGGAGGACTGAAGCTTTCTTT.

This chain uses TRBV11-2 with TRBJ1-1, with D perhaps matching TRBD1 (6 bases). The CDR3 totals 14 residues. Between the trimmed V and J ends, which lost 1 base and 2 bases, there was a span of 8 bases. The germline V gene encodes CDR1 SGHAT and CDR2 FQNNGV. The CDR3 loop reads CASSLVRGNTEAFF. CDR3 coding DNA: TGTGCCAGCAGCTTAGTCAGGGGAAACACTGAAGCTTTCTTT.

The J gene is TRBJ1-1, the V gene TRBV30; 11 nucleotides line up with TRBD1. CDR1 is GTSNPN and CDR2 is SVGIG in the germline V gene (reference sequence). With 7 bases clipped from V and 5 bases from J, the junction kept 9 bases outside the gene matches. CDR3 length: 14 residues. The CDR3: CALKADRGLTEAFF. The CDR3 DNA follows: TGTGCCTTAAAAGCGGACAGGGGGCTGACTGAAGCTTTCTTT.

The chain is built from TRBV6-1 and TRBJ1-2, with D possibly TRBD1 on 6 matching bases. With 2 bases removed from V and 5 bases from J, the gap between germline ends came to 15 bases. CDR3 length equals 15 residues. The V gene's germline CDR1 is MNHNS and CDR2 SASEGT. Here the CDR3 reads CASSEFPTGNYGYTF. In nucleotides, the CDR3 is TGTGCCAGCAGTGAATTCCCGACAGGAAATTATGGCTACACCTTC.

The chain employs TRBV5-1 and TRBJ2-2; a possible D gene is TRBD2 (5 bases). The V end lost 2 bases, the J end lost 5 bases, and 16 bases lay between the germline ends. The CDR3 sequence is 16 residues long. Germline CDR1 SGHRS, CDR2 YFSETQ. CDR3 DNA sequence: TGCGCCAGCAGCTTTGGGTCTTTGGACTCTACCGGGGAGCTGTTTTTT. Protein product: CASSFGSLDSTGELFF.

The rearrangement links TRBV6-1 to TRBJ2-4; D perhaps matches TRBD1 (7 bases). V was clipped by 2 bases and J by 2 bases, with 16 bases between them. Germline values: CDR1 MNHNS, CDR2 SASEGT. The length of the CDR3 is 17 residues. This chain's CDR3 is CASSEFRAGGPKNIQYF. In nucleotides, the CDR3 is TGTGCCAGCAGTGAATTTAGGGCAGGGGGGCCCAAAAACATTCAGTACTTC.

CDR3 DNA sequence: TGCGCCAGCAGCCTCGAACCCACCGGGGAGCTGTTTTTT. This gives the protein CASSLEPTGELFF. The rearrangement links TRBV5-1 to TRBJ2-2; D unclear. Germline loops: CDR1 SGHRS, CDR2 YFSETQ. Trimming took 4 bases from V and 4 from J, leaving 8 bases between them. There are 13 residues in the CDR3.